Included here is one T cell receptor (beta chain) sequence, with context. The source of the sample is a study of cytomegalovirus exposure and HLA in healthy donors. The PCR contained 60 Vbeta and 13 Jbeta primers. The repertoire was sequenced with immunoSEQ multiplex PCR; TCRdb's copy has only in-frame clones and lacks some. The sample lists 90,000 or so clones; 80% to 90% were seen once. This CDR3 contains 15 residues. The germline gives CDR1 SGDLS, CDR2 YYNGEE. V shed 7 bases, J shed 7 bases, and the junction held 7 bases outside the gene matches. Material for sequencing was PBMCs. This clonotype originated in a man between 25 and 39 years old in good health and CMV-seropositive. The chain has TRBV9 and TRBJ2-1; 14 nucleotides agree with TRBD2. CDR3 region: CASGLAGGEGNEQFF. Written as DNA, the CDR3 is TGTGCCAGCGGACTAGCGGGAGGTGAAGGGAATGAGCAGTTCTTC. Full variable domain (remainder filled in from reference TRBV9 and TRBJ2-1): DSGVTQTPKHLITATGQRVTLRCSPRSGDLSVYWYQQSLDQGLQFLIQYYNGEERAKGNILERFSAQQFPDLHSELNLSSLELGDSALYFCASGLAGGEGNEQFFGPGTRLTVL.